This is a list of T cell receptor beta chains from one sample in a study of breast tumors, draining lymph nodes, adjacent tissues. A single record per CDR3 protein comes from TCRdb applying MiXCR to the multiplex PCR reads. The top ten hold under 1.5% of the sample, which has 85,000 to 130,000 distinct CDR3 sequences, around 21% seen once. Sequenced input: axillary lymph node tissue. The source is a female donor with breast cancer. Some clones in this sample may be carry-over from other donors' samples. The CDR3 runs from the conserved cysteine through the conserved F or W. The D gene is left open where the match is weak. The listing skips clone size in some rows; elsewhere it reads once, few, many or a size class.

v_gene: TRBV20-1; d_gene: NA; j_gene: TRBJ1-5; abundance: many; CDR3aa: CSARDGTGSGQPQHF; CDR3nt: TGCAGTGCTAGAGATGGTACAGGGTCGGGTCAGCCCCAGCATTTT
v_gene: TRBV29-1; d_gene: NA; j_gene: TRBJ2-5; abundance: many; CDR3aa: CSVGLAYAQETQYF; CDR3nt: TGCAGCGTTGGGCTAGCCTACGCCCAAGAGACCCAGTACTTC
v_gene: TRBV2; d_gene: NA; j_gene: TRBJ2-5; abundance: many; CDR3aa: CASSGGRERGQETQYF; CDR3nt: TGTGCCAGCAGTGGGGGGAGGGAGAGGGGGCAAGAGACCCAGTACTTC
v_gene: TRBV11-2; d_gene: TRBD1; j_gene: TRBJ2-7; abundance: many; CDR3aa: CASSLGYRGRNEQYF; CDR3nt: TGTGCCAGCAGCTTAGGATACAGGGGGCGGAACGAGCAGTACTTC
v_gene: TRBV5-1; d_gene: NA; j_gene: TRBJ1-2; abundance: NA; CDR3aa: CASSLAMGADFGYTF; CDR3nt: TGCGCCAGCAGCTTGGCTATGGGAGCGGACTTTGGCTACACCTTC
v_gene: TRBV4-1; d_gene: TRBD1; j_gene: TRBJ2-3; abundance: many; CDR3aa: CASSQVGTAGTDTQYF; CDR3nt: TGCGCCAGCAGCCAAGTCGGGACAGCAGGCACAGATACGCAGTATTTT
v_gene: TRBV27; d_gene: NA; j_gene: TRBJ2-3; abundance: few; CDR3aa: CASGVGTDTQYF; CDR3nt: TGTGCCAGCGGGGTGGGCACAGATACGCAGTATTTT
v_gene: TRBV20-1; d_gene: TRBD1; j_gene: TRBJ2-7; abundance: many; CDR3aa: CSADRGQGNYEQYF; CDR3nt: TGCAGTGCAGACCGGGGACAGGGGAACTACGAGCAGTACTTC
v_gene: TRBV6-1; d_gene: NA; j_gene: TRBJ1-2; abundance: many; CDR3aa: CASKEGVTYGYTF; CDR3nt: TGTGCCAGCAAGGAAGGGGTCACCTATGGCTACACCTTC
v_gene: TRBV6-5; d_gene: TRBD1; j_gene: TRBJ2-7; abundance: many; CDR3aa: CASSYSYRGYEQYF; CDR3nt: TGTGCCAGCAGTTACTCGTACAGGGGCTACGAGCAGTACTTC
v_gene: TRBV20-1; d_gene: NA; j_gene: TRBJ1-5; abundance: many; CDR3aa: CSVGRELGNQPQHF; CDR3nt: TGCAGTGTGGGAAGGGAACTCGGCAATCAGCCCCAGCATTTT
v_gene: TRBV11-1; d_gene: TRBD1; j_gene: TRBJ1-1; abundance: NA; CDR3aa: CASSSWDRGSQAFF; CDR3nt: TGTGCCAGCAGCTCGTGGGACAGGGGGAGCCAAGCTTTCTTT
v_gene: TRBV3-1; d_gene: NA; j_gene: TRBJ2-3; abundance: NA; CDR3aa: CASSQPGRGTQYF; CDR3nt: TGTGCCAGCAGCCAACCGGGGAGAGGGACGCAGTATTTT
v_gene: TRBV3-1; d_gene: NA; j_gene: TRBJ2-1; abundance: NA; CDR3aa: CASSRPGMNEQFF; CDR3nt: TGTGCCAGCAGCCGTCCAGGTATGAATGAGCAGTTCTTC
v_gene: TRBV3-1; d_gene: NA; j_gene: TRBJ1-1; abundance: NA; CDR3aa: CASSHSRMNTEAFF; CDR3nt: TGTGCCAGCAGCCACTCCAGGATGAACACTGAAGCTTTCTTT
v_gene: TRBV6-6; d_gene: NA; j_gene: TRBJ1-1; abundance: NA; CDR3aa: CASSYSYGANTEAFF; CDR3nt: TGTGCCAGCAGTTACTCGTATGGGGCAAACACTGAAGCTTTCTTT
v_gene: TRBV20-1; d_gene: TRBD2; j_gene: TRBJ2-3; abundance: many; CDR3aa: CSASPTSGRDTDTQYF; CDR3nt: TGCAGTGCTAGCCCGACTAGCGGGAGAGACACAGATACGCAGTATTTT
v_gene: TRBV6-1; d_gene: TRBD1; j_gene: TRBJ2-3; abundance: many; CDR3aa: CASSTPGGISTDTQYF; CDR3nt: TGTGCCAGCAGCACCCCAGGGGGCATAAGCACAGATACGCAGTATTTT
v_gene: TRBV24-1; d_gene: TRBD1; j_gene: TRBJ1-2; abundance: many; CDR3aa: CATPAATGDCGYTF; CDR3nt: TGTGCCACCCCGGCCGCTACAGGGGACTGTGGCTACACCTTC
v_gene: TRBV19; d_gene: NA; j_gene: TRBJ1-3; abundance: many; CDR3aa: CAVTGFHSGNTIYF; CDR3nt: TGTGCCGTTACAGGGTTTCACTCTGGAAACACCATATATTTT
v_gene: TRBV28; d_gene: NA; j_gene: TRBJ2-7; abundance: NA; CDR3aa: CASSPGVVSRVWYF; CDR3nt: TGTGCCAGCAGCCCAGGGGTAGTTTCCCGCGTATGGTACTTC
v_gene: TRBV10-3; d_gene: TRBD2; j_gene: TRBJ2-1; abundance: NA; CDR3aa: CAISRTSGPHEQFF; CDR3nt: TGTGCCATCAGTAGGACTAGCGGCCCCCACGAGCAGTTCTTC
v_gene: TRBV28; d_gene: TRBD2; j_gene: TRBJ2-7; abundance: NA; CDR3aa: CASSLRLAGEEQYF; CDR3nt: TGTGCCAGCAGTTTAAGGCTAGCGGGGGAGGAGCAGTACTTC
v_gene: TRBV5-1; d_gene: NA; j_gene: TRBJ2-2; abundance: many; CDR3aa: CASSLGQGDTGELFF; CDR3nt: TGCGCCAGCAGCTTGGGGCAGGGAGACACCGGGGAGCTGTTTTTT
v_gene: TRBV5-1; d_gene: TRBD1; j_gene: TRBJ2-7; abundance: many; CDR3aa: CASSPGDRGDEQYF; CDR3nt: TGCGCCAGCAGCCCGGGGGACAGGGGGGATGAGCAGTACTTC
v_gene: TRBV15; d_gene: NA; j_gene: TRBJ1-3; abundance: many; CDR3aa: CATSRDRDVGNTIYF; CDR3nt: TGTGCCACCAGCAGAGACAGGGACGTCGGAAACACCATATATTTT
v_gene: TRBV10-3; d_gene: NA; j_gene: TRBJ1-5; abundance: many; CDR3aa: CAIWSGVSNQPQHF; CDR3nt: TGTGCCATCTGGAGCGGGGTAAGCAATCAGCCCCAGCATTTT
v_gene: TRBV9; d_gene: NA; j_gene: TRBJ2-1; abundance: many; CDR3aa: CASSVVAGANEQFF; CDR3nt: TGTGCCAGCAGCGTAGTTGCTGGTGCGAATGAGCAGTTCTTC
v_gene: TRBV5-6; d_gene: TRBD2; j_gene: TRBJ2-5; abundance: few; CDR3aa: CASSSTPGLADGTQYF; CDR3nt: TGTGCCAGCAGCTCCACCCCGGGACTAGCGGATGGGACCCAGTACTTC
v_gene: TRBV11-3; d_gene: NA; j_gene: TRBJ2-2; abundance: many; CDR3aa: CASSLEGTGELFF; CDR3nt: TGTGCCAGCAGCTTAGAAGGGACCGGGGAGCTGTTTTTT
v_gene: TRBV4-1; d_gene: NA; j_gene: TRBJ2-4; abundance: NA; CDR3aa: CASSQVPGDIQYF; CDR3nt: TGCGCCAGCAGCCAAGTCCCGGGGGACATTCAGTACTTC
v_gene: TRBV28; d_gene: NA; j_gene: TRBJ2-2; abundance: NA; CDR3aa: CATRLDGQITGEPFF; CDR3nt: TGTGCCACCCGTTTAGATGGACAGATCACCGGGGAGCCGTTTTTT
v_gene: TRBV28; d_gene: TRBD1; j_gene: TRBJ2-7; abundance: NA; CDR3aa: CASSLSDRGLYEQYF; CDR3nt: TGTGCCAGCAGTTTATCCGACAGGGGGCTTTACGAGCAGTACTTC
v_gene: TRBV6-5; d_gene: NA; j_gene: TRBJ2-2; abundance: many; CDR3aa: CASSYSTSRNTGELFF; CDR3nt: TGTGCCAGCAGTTACTCGACGTCGAGGAACACCGGGGAGCTGTTTTTT
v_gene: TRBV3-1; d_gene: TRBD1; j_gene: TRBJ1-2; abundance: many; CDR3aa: CASGTGRNYGYTF; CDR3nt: TGTGCCAGCGGGACAGGGAGAAACTATGGCTACACCTTC
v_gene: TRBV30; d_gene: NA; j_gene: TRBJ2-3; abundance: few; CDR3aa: CAWMDSPTQYF; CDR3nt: TGTGCCTGGATGGACAGTCCAACGCAGTATTTT
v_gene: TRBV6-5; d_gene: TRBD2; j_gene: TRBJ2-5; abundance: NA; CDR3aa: CASSHVAGGAETQYF; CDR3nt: TGTGCCAGCAGCCACGTAGCGGGAGGCGCGGAGACCCAGTACTTC
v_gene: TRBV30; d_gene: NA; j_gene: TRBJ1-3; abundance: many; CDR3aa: CAWSYGNTIYF; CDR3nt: TGTGCCTGGAGCTATGGAAACACCATATATTTT
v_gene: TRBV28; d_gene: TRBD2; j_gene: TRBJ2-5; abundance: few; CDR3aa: CASSFLAGGSETQYF; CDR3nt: TGTGCCAGCAGTTTTTTAGCGGGAGGGTCAGAGACCCAGTACTTC